These 11 T cell receptor beta chains came from one sample sequenced in a study of sequential checkpoint blockade in melanoma. Treatment defined: randomized to nivolumab then ipilimumab (arm A) or the reverse (arm B). Assay used: immunoSEQ multiplex PCR; TCRdb lists only in-frame clones, some missing. This sample has about 5,300 clones; roughly 55% occur once, and the top ten carry just under 45%. The material sequenced was CD8+ T cells sorted from blood (inferred from file names), taken from a patient given nivolumab and ipilimumab in sequence. The origin of the receptors is a human donor with melanoma.

The sample holds a few counts of this clone. The gene calls are TRBV6-5 and TRBJ1-1; no reliable D call. The germline V gene has CDR1 MNHEY and CDR2 SVGAGI. Trimming shortened V by 7 bases and J by 1 base, and 10 bases separated the two germline ends. CDR3 size: 13 residues. CDR3 nucleotide sequence: TGTGCCAGCACAACAGCTAAGAACACTGAAGCTTTCTTT. Translated, it gives CASTTAKNTEAFF.

The chain is built from TRBV10-3 and TRBJ1-5; D unclear. Trimming took 3 bases from V and 5 from J, leaving 11 bases between them. CDR1 and CDR2 from the germline V gene are ENHRY and SYGVKD. This CDR3 spans 14 amino acids. CDR3 in amino acids: CAISEGGSHQPQHF. CDR3 nucleotides: TGTGCCATCAGTGAAGGAGGGTCACATCAGCCCCAGCATTTT.

The chain employs TRBV2 and TRBJ1-2; 12 nucleotides agree with TRBD1. Per germline, CDR1 SNHLY and CDR2 FYNNEI. Trimming removed 3 bases from V and 7 bases from J; junction bases left unmatched: 6. CDR3 size: 15 residues. CDR3 residues: CASSEGQGALSGYTF. The DNA of the CDR3 is TGTGCCAGCAGTGAGGGACAGGGGGCTTTAAGTGGCTACACCTTC.

The chain has TRBV6-1 and TRBJ2-7; tentative D call: TRBD1 (6 bases). Per the germline V gene, CDR1 is MNHNS and CDR2 is SASEGT. The V gene lost 6 bases and the J gene lost 7 bases, with 16 bases spanning the gap. CDR3 length: 13 residues. CDR3 residues: CASSWTEVGEQYF. The CDR3 region has the DNA TGTGCCAGCAGCTGGACAGAGGTTGGGGAGCAGTACTTC.

This sequence joins TRBV27 and TRBJ2-1; 7 positions match TRBD1. The CDR3 covers 14 residues. Germline-derived CDR1 and CDR2 are MNHEY and SMNVEV (reference sequence). The V segment lost 5 bases and the J segment 4 bases; nucleotides outside the gene matches: 5. The CDR3 region is CASSVTGPYNEQFF. In DNA, the CDR3 is TGTGCCAGCAGTGTGACAGGGCCGTACAATGAGCAGTTCTTC.

The CDR3 loop reads CASSLGPWGRGTQYF. In DNA, the CDR3 is TGTGCCAGCAGCTTAGGCCCATGGGGGCGCGGGACCCAGTACTTC. This rearrangement joins TRBV7-2 to TRBJ2-5; the D gene is possibly TRBD1 (6 bases). CDR1 SGHTA and CDR2 FQGNSA come from the germline V gene. The CDR3 is 15 residues long. V lost 1 base and J 7 bases, leaving 16 bases between the germline ends.

In its sample, this clone was seen a few times. The rearrangement uses TRBV4-1 and TRBJ2-7; TRBD2 might be the D (7 bases). V lost 0 bases, J lost 4 bases, and 10 bases lay in between. Germline assignment: CDR1 MGHRA and CDR2 YSYEKL. CDR3 length: 14 amino acids. The CDR3 protein is CASSQDRGGYEQYF. CDR3 in DNA: TGCGCCAGCAGCCAAGACAGGGGAGGGTACGAGCAGTACTTC.

The rearrangement joins TRBV7-6 to TRBJ2-1; 13 bases align to TRBD2. The junction had 11 bases not matched to a gene; V was cut back by 1 base and J by 8 bases. CDR1 SGHVS and CDR2 FNYEAQ come from the germline V gene. The CDR3 covers 18 residues. The CDR3 sequence: CASSLGVPGLAGTYEQFF. The DNA of the CDR3 is TGTGCCAGCAGCTTAGGTGTCCCGGGACTAGCGGGGACATATGAGCAGTTCTTC.

This clone was seen more than once but under ten times. V and J are TRBV7-8 and TRBJ2-2; D is perhaps TRBD1 (5 bases). Between the trimmed V and J ends, which lost 2 bases and 4 bases, there was a span of 11 bases. The length of the CDR3 is 15 residues. In germline, CDR1 is SGHVS, CDR2 FQNEAQ. This CDR3 is CASSLLGAITGELFF. The CDR3 DNA sequence: TGTGCCAGCAGCTTACTAGGGGCGATCACCGGGGAGCTGTTTTTT.

The chain is built from TRBV7-3 and TRBJ2-1; D might be TRBD2 (7 bases). V lost 4 bases, J lost 5 bases, and 15 bases lay in between. This CDR3 comprises 15 residues. Germline CDR1 is SGHTA and CDR2 is FQGTGA. The CDR3 region has the DNA TGTGCCAGCAGCTCCGTGGGGGGGCTGAACAATGAGCAGTTCTTC. This gives the protein CASSSVGGLNNEQFF.

V and J are TRBV5-1 and TRBJ2-6; 10 bases match TRBD1. Trimming at V came to 2 bases and at J to 1 base, leaving 3 bases not matched to a gene. CDR3 length: 17 amino acids. Germline V gene data show CDR1 as SGHRS and CDR2 as YFSETQ. The CDR3, as DNA: TGCGCCAGCAGCTTCCGACAGGGGGCATCTGGGGCCAACGTCCTGACTTTC. This gives the protein CASSFRQGASGANVLTF. Supplemented by reference TRBV5-1 and TRBJ2-6, the full variable domain reads KAGVTQTPRYLIKTRGQQVTLSCSPISGHRSVSWYQQTPGQGLQFLFEYFSETQRNKGNFPGRFSGRQFSNSRSEMNVSTLELGDSALYLCASSFRQGASGANVLTFGAGSRLTVL.